Listed below are T cell receptor beta chains from one sample, sequenced in a study of shared clonotypes between healthy human individuals. Measured with immunoSEQ multiplex PCR; TCRdb has only the in-frame clones, and not every one. The sample has 2 million to 2.5 million clones, more than 85% seen once. Sequencing input: naive CD4+ T cells from PBMCs. These receptors were obtained from a man between 18 and 29 years old in good health. Some clones in this sample may be carry-over from other donors' samples. The CDR3 runs from the conserved cysteine through the conserved F or W. Fields, in order: D gene, V gene, clone size, J gene, CDR3 DNA, CDR3 protein. The D gene is left open where the match is weak. Size is stated for part of the rows, as once, few or many counts, or as a class when the clone is expanded.

D gene: TRBD2
V gene: TRBV5-4
clone size: -
J gene: TRBJ2-7
CDR3 DNA: TGTGCCAGCAGCACCCTAGCGGGCTACGGGACGGGGCAGTACTTC
CDR3 protein: CASSTLAGYGTGQYF

D gene: -
V gene: TRBV6-4
clone size: -
J gene: TRBJ2-1
CDR3 DNA: TGTGCCAGCAGTGTCAAAGGCACAGGGAGCCATGAGCAGTTCTTC
CDR3 protein: CASSVKGTGSHEQFF

D gene: -
V gene: TRBV5-4
clone size: -
J gene: TRBJ1-1
CDR3 DNA: TGTGCCAGCAGCTTCCATGGTGAAGCTTTCTTT
CDR3 protein: CASSFHGEAFF

D gene: -
V gene: TRBV5-1
clone size: once
J gene: TRBJ2-3
CDR3 DNA: TGCGCCAGCACCCCCCGGGTCACAGGCACAGATACGCAGTATTTT
CDR3 protein: CASTPRVTGTDTQYF

D gene: -
V gene: TRBV19
clone size: -
J gene: TRBJ2-4
CDR3 DNA: TGTGCCAGTAGTAGACAGGACGGTGACATTCAGTACTTC
CDR3 protein: CASSRQDGDIQYF

D gene: TRBD2
V gene: TRBV30
clone size: -
J gene: TRBJ2-1
CDR3 DNA: TGTGCCTGGAGTGTATTCGTGCGGAAAAGTCTAGCGGGAGGGAATGAGCAGTTCTTC
CDR3 protein: CAWSVFVRKSLAGGNEQFF

D gene: TRBD1
V gene: TRBV5-1
clone size: -
J gene: TRBJ2-7
CDR3 DNA: TGCGCCAGCAGCTTGGCCGGGACAGCCCCATACGAGCAGTACTTC
CDR3 protein: CASSLAGTAPYEQYF

D gene: -
V gene: TRBV11-2
clone size: -
J gene: TRBJ1-1
CDR3 DNA: TGTGCCAGCAGCTTAGTTACAGGGCGGACTGAAGCTTTCTTT
CDR3 protein: CASSLVTGRTEAFF

D gene: -
V gene: TRBV5-5
clone size: -
J gene: TRBJ2-7
CDR3 DNA: TGTGCCAGCAGCTTGGGACCAGGCCGGGCGTACGAGCAGTACTTC
CDR3 protein: CASSLGPGRAYEQYF

D gene: TRBD2
V gene: TRBV7-2
clone size: once
J gene: TRBJ2-7
CDR3 DNA: TGTGCCAGCAGCCCCATGGGAGCGGGAGGGCTATACGAGCAGTACTTC
CDR3 protein: CASSPMGAGGLYEQYF

D gene: -
V gene: TRBV18
clone size: once
J gene: TRBJ1-5
CDR3 DNA: TGTGCCAGCTCACGACGGGACAAAGTTAATCAGCCCCAGCATTTT
CDR3 protein: CASSRRDKVNQPQHF

D gene: -
V gene: TRBV6-5
clone size: -
J gene: TRBJ2-7
CDR3 DNA: TGTGCCAGCAGTGACTCGGGTCTCGAGCAGTACTTC
CDR3 protein: CASSDSGLEQYF

D gene: -
V gene: TRBV20-1
clone size: -
J gene: TRBJ2-7
CDR3 DNA: TGCAGTGCTAGAGGCGCCTACGAGCAGTACTTC
CDR3 protein: CSARGAYEQYF

D gene: TRBD1
V gene: TRBV7-9
clone size: once
J gene: TRBJ2-5
CDR3 DNA: TGTGCCAGCAGCTCGGACAGGGCAGAGACCCAGTACTTC
CDR3 protein: CASSSDRAETQYF

D gene: -
V gene: TRBV2
clone size: -
J gene: TRBJ2-5
CDR3 DNA: TGTGCCAGCAGAGCTGGGGGAGTACAAGAGACCCAGTACTTC
CDR3 protein: CASRAGGVQETQYF

D gene: -
V gene: TRBV7-9
clone size: -
J gene: TRBJ1-1
CDR3 DNA: TGTGCCAGCAGCTTATTGGTATCCGGGAACACTGAAGCTTTCTTT
CDR3 protein: CASSLLVSGNTEAFF

D gene: -
V gene: TRBV5-1
clone size: once
J gene: TRBJ2-7
CDR3 DNA: TGCGCCAGCAGCTTTGGAGCCGCTAGACAGCAGTACTTC
CDR3 protein: CASSFGAARQQYF

D gene: -
V gene: TRBV4-3
clone size: -
J gene: TRBJ1-5
CDR3 DNA: TGCGCCAGCAGCCAGTCATCGAGGGGAAATCAGCCCCAGCATTTT
CDR3 protein: CASSQSSRGNQPQHF

D gene: -
V gene: TRBV5-6
clone size: -
J gene: TRBJ1-3
CDR3 DNA: TGTGCCAGCAGCTTGATCAGGGCTGGAAACACCATATATTTT
CDR3 protein: CASSLIRAGNTIYF

D gene: -
V gene: TRBV25-1
clone size: -
J gene: TRBJ1-3
CDR3 DNA: TGTGCCAGCAGCAGAGGCGGGGCAGACTCTGGAAACACCATATATTTT
CDR3 protein: CASSRGGADSGNTIYF

D gene: -
V gene: TRBV27
clone size: -
J gene: TRBJ1-3
CDR3 DNA: TGTGCCAGCAGTTTATTGGGAGGAAACACCATATATTTT
CDR3 protein: CASSLLGGNTIYF

D gene: TRBD1
V gene: TRBV9
clone size: -
J gene: TRBJ2-7
CDR3 DNA: TGTGCCAGCAGCTCCGGGACAGGGAACTACGAGCAGTACTTC
CDR3 protein: CASSSGTGNYEQYF

D gene: TRBD1
V gene: TRBV7-8
clone size: few
J gene: TRBJ1-1
CDR3 DNA: TGTGCCAGCCTTAAGAGGACAGGGACTGAAGCTTTCTTT
CDR3 protein: CASLKRTGTEAFF

D gene: -
V gene: TRBV7-8
clone size: once
J gene: TRBJ1-5
CDR3 DNA: TGTGCCAGCAGCTTAGTCGTCGCCAGGGATAAGAGCAATCAGCCCCAGCATTTT
CDR3 protein: CASSLVVARDKSNQPQHF

D gene: -
V gene: TRBV11-2
clone size: -
J gene: TRBJ2-3
CDR3 DNA: TGTGCCAGCAGCTTAGTAGGGGGGGTAGATACGCAGTATTTT
CDR3 protein: CASSLVGGVDTQYF

D gene: -
V gene: TRBV7-9
clone size: few
J gene: TRBJ1-1
CDR3 DNA: TGTGCCAGCAGCTTTGACGGAAACACTGAAGCTTTCTTT
CDR3 protein: CASSFDGNTEAFF

D gene: -
V gene: TRBV5-5
clone size: -
J gene: TRBJ1-4
CDR3 DNA: TGTGCCAGCAGCCCAGGTTGGACTAATGAAAAACTGTTTTTT
CDR3 protein: CASSPGWTNEKLFF

D gene: -
V gene: TRBV5-5
clone size: -
J gene: TRBJ1-2
CDR3 DNA: TGTGCCAGCAGCTTACCACCGGGACGGACTGAGGGCTACACCTTC
CDR3 protein: CASSLPPGRTEGYTF

D gene: TRBD1
V gene: TRBV4-1
clone size: -
J gene: TRBJ2-7
CDR3 DNA: TGCGCCAGCAGCCCCCACGGACAGGGCTACGAGCAGTACTTC
CDR3 protein: CASSPHGQGYEQYF

D gene: TRBD1
V gene: TRBV30
clone size: once
J gene: TRBJ1-5
CDR3 DNA: TGTGCCTGGAATCCGCAGACAGGGTTCAGCAATCAGCCCCAGCATTTT
CDR3 protein: CAWNPQTGFSNQPQHF

D gene: TRBD2
V gene: TRBV11-2
clone size: -
J gene: TRBJ2-5
CDR3 DNA: TGTGCCTCGGTGGTGACTAGCGGGTACGGTGAGACCCAGTACTTC
CDR3 protein: CASVVTSGYGETQYF

D gene: -
V gene: TRBV7-9
clone size: -
J gene: TRBJ1-1
CDR3 DNA: TGTGCCAGCAGCCGCTTGAGGCGGAAAGAGGACACTGAAGCTTTCTTT
CDR3 protein: CASSRLRRKEDTEAFF

D gene: -
V gene: TRBV20-1
clone size: few
J gene: TRBJ1-2
CDR3 DNA: TGCAGTGCTGTCCCCGACTATGGCTACACCTTC
CDR3 protein: CSAVPDYGYTF

D gene: -
V gene: TRBV25-1
clone size: -
J gene: TRBJ1-2
CDR3 DNA: TGTGCCAGCAGTGAATCCTATGTGGGGGCAGGAGGGTTTGGCTACACCTTC
CDR3 protein: CASSESYVGAGGFGYTF

D gene: TRBD1
V gene: TRBV7-9
clone size: -
J gene: TRBJ2-7
CDR3 DNA: TGTGCCAGCAGCTTAGCGGTTAGGACAGGGGTAGGTTACGAGCAGTACTTC
CDR3 protein: CASSLAVRTGVGYEQYF

D gene: -
V gene: TRBV5-4
clone size: -
J gene: TRBJ1-6
CDR3 DNA: TGTGCCAGCAGCTTGCGGCAGAATAATTCACCCCTCCACTTT
CDR3 protein: CASSLRQNNSPLHF

D gene: -
V gene: TRBV18
clone size: -
J gene: TRBJ2-2
CDR3 DNA: TGTGCCAGCTCACCGTCGGGGAAAACCGGGGAGCTGTTTTTT
CDR3 protein: CASSPSGKTGELFF

D gene: -
V gene: TRBV7-2
clone size: -
J gene: TRBJ2-5
CDR3 DNA: TGTGCCAGCAGCTCGCCTCCGGGGGCGACCCAGTACTTC
CDR3 protein: CASSSPPGATQYF

D gene: TRBD2
V gene: TRBV12-5
clone size: -
J gene: TRBJ2-5
CDR3 DNA: TGTGCTAGTGGAGGGGCCAGCGGCGCTGGGCTAGCGGGAGCGGAAGAGACCCAGTACTTC
CDR3 protein: CASGGASGAGLAGAEETQYF

D gene: TRBD1
V gene: TRBV9
clone size: -
J gene: TRBJ1-1
CDR3 DNA: TGTGCCAGCAGAACAGGGGGCACTGAAGCTTTCTTT
CDR3 protein: CASRTGGTEAFF

D gene: -
V gene: TRBV27
clone size: -
J gene: TRBJ1-2
CDR3 DNA: TGTGCCAGCAGTCCAAGCCCCACCCGAAAGCCCTATGGCTACACCTTC
CDR3 protein: CASSPSPTRKPYGYTF

D gene: -
V gene: TRBV5-4
clone size: -
J gene: TRBJ2-5
CDR3 DNA: TGTGCCAGCAGCAAGCCTAACCCGGGACGGGCCCAAGAGACCCAGTACTTC
CDR3 protein: CASSKPNPGRAQETQYF

D gene: TRBD1
V gene: TRBV5-6
clone size: -
J gene: TRBJ2-7
CDR3 DNA: TGTGCCAGCGGACAGGGCCCCTACGAGCAGTACTTC
CDR3 protein: CASGQGPYEQYF

D gene: -
V gene: TRBV7-3
clone size: -
J gene: TRBJ1-1
CDR3 DNA: TGTGCCAGCAGCCCTCCAGGAAGGAACACTGAAGCTTTCTTT
CDR3 protein: CASSPPGRNTEAFF

D gene: -
V gene: TRBV5-4
clone size: -
J gene: TRBJ1-2
CDR3 DNA: TGTGCCAGCAGCCTGGAAAGAGTAAACTATGGCTACACCTTC
CDR3 protein: CASSLERVNYGYTF

D gene: -
V gene: TRBV7-6
clone size: once
J gene: TRBJ1-1
CDR3 DNA: TGTGCCAGCAGCTTAGCAGCTGACAGTCGAAACACTGAAGCTTTCTTT
CDR3 protein: CASSLAADSRNTEAFF

D gene: -
V gene: TRBV19
clone size: -
J gene: TRBJ2-2
CDR3 DNA: TGTGCCAGTAGTATAGATCCGAACTCCGGGGAGCTGTTTTTT
CDR3 protein: CASSIDPNSGELFF

D gene: -
V gene: TRBV5-1
clone size: -
J gene: TRBJ2-7
CDR3 DNA: TGCGCCAGCAGCTTGGCAGGTGACTCAGGCGGACCACGCGAGCAGTACTTC
CDR3 protein: CASSLAGDSGGPREQYF

D gene: TRBD2
V gene: TRBV18
clone size: -
J gene: TRBJ2-1
CDR3 DNA: TGTGCCAGCTCACTGAATAGCGGGAGTACATACAATGAGCAGTTCTTC
CDR3 protein: CASSLNSGSTYNEQFF

D gene: TRBD2
V gene: TRBV15
clone size: -
J gene: TRBJ2-7
CDR3 DNA: TGTGCCACCAGCAGGCCCGGACTAGGTCGCTACGAGCAGTACTTC
CDR3 protein: CATSRPGLGRYEQYF

D gene: -
V gene: TRBV4-1
clone size: -
J gene: TRBJ2-1
CDR3 DNA: TGCGCCAGCAGCCAACATAGTTTTTATGTCGTTGGGCAGTTCTTC
CDR3 protein: CASSQHSFYVVGQFF

D gene: -
V gene: TRBV28
clone size: -
J gene: TRBJ2-1
CDR3 DNA: TGTGCCAGCAGTTCCAACGACGTATACAATGAGCAGTTCTTC
CDR3 protein: CASSSNDVYNEQFF

D gene: TRBD2
V gene: TRBV2
clone size: once
J gene: TRBJ2-1
CDR3 DNA: TGTGCCAGCAGGGGGGGGGACGGTTCCTACAATGAGCAGTTCTTC
CDR3 protein: CASRGGDGSYNEQFF

D gene: TRBD1
V gene: TRBV19
clone size: -
J gene: TRBJ2-7
CDR3 DNA: TGTGCCAGTAGTAGACAGGGGGCCTACGAGCAGTACTTC
CDR3 protein: CASSRQGAYEQYF

D gene: -
V gene: TRBV2
clone size: once
J gene: TRBJ2-3
CDR3 DNA: TGTGCCAGCAGTATCGAGCTGGATACGCAGTATTTT
CDR3 protein: CASSIELDTQYF

D gene: -
V gene: TRBV28
clone size: -
J gene: TRBJ2-3
CDR3 DNA: TGTGCCAGCAGCCCTATTAGGTGGTACACAGATACGCAGTATTTT
CDR3 protein: CASSPIRWYTDTQYF

D gene: -
V gene: TRBV11-2
clone size: -
J gene: TRBJ2-7
CDR3 DNA: TGTGCCAGCAGCTTCCCTGCCGAGCAGTACTTC
CDR3 protein: CASSFPAEQYF

D gene: TRBD1
V gene: TRBV30
clone size: once
J gene: TRBJ2-2
CDR3 DNA: TGTGCCTGTACAGGGGGTGCGCTGGGCACCGGGGAGCTGTTTTTT
CDR3 protein: CACTGGALGTGELFF

D gene: -
V gene: TRBV7-9
clone size: -
J gene: TRBJ2-7
CDR3 DNA: TGTGCCAGCAGCTTAGCTACGGCGAACCGCTACGAGCAGTACTTC
CDR3 protein: CASSLATANRYEQYF